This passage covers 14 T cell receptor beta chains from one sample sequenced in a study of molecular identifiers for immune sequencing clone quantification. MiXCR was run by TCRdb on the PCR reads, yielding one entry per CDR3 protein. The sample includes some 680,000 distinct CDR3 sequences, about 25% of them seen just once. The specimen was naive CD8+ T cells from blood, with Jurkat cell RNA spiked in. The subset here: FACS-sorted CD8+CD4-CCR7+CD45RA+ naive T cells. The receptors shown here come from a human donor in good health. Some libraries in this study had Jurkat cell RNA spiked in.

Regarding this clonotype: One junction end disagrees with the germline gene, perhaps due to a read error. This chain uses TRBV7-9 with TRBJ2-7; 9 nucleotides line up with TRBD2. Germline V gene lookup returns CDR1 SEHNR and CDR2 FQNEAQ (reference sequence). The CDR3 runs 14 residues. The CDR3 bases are TGTGCCAACAGCTTAGTAGCGGGAGTGCGGGAGCAGTACTTC. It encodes CANSLVAGVREQYF.

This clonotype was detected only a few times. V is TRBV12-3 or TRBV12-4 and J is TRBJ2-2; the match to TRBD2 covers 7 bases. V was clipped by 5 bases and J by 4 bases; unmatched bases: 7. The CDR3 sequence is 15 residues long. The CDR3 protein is CASSALADPTGELFF. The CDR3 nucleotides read TGTGCCAGCAGTGCGCTAGCGGACCCCACCGGGGAGCTGTTTTTT.

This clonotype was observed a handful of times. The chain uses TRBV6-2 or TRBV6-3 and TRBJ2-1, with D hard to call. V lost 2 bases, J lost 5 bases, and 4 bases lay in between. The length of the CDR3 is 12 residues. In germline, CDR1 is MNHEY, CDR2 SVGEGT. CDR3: CASSYGDNEQFF. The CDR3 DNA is TGTGCCAGCAGTTACGGGGACAATGAGCAGTTCTTC.

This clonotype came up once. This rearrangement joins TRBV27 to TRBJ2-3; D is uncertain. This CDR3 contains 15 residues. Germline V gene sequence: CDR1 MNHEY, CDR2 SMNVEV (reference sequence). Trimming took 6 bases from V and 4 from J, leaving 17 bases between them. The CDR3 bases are TGTGCCAGCAGCCCCGGCTTATCTCGCGCAGATACGCAGTATTTT. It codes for CASSPGLSRADTQYF.

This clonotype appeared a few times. In DNA form, the CDR3 reads TGTGCCAGTAGTATTACACTTTCCCAGCCCCAGCATTTT. Its protein product is CASSITLSQPQHF. V and J are TRBV19 and TRBJ1-5; the D is unclear. Germline-derived CDR1 and CDR2 are LNHDA and SQIVND (reference sequence). The ends were cut back, 3 bases at V and 7 bases at J, with 10 bases in the middle. CDR3 length: 13 amino acids.

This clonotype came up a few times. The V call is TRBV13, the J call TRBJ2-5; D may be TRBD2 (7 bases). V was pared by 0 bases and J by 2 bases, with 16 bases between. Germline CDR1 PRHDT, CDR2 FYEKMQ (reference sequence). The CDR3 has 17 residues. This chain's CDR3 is CASSLGRGGGRQETQYF. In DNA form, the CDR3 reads TGTGCCAGCAGCTTAGGCCGCGGGGGCGGTAGGCAAGAGACCCAGTACTTC.

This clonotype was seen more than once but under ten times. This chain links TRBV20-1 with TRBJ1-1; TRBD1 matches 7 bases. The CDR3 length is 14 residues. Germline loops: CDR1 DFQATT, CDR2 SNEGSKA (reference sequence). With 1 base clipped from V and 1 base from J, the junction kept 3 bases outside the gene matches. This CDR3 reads CSARVRQGNTEAFF. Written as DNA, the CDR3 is TGCAGTGCTAGAGTTCGACAGGGGAACACTGAAGCTTTCTTT.

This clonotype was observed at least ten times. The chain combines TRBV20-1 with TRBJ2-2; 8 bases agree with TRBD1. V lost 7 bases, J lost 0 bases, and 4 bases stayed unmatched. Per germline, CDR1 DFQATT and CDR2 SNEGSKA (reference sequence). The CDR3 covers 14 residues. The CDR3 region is CSVPDRANTGELFF. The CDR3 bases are TGCAGTGTTCCGGACAGGGCGAACACCGGGGAGCTGTTTTTT.

In DNA form, the CDR3 reads TGTGCCAGCAGCCCTTCTGCCCCCTACACCGGGGAGCTGTTTTTT. Encoded protein: CASSPSAPYTGELFF. This chain connects TRBV7-2 to TRBJ2-2; D unclear. Per germline, CDR1 SGHTA and CDR2 FQGNSA. The CDR3 is 15 amino acids. Trimming took off 5 bases at V and 3 bases at J, with 13 bases between the two ends.

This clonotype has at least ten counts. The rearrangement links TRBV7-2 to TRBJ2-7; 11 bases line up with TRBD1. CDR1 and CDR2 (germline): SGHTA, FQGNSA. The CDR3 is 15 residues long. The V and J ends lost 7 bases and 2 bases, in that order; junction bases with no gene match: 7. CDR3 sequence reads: CASTPQGQGAYEQYF. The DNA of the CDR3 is TGTGCCAGCACACCCCAGGGACAGGGGGCCTACGAGCAGTACTTC. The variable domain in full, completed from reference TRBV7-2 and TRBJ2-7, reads GAGVSQSPSNKVTEKGKDVELRCDPISGHTALYWYRQSLGQGLEFLIYFQGNSAPDKSGLPSDRFSAERTGGSVSTLTIQRTQQEDSAVYLCASTPQGQGAYEQYFGPGTRLTVT.

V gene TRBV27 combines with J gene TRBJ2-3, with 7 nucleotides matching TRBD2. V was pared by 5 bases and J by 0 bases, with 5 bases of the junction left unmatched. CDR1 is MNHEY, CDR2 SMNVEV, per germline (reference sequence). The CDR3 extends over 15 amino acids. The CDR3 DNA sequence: TGTGCCAGCAGTCTAAGCGGGAACAGCACAGATACGCAGTATTTT. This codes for CASSLSGNSTDTQYF.

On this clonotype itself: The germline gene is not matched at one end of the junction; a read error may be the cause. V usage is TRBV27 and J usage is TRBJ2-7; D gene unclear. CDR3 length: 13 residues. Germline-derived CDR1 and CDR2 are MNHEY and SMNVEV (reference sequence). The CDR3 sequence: CASSLTPNYERYF. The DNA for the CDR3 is TGTGCCAGCAGTTTAACCCCGAACTACGAGCGGTACTTC.

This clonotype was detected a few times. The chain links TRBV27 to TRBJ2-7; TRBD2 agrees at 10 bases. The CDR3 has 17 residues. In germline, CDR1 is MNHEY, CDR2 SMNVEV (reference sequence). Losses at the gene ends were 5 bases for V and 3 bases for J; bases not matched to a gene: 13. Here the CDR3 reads CASSPLTVLAGLYEQYF. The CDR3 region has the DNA TGTGCCAGCAGTCCGTTGACAGTACTAGCGGGGCTCTACGAGCAGTACTTC.

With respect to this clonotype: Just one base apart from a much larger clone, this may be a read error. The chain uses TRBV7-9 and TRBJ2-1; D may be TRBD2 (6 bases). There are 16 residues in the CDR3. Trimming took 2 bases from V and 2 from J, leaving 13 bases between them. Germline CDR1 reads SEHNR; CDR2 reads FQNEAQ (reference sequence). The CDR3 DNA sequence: TGTGCCAGCAGCTTATTTGTCGGGGGTCCCTACAATGAGCAGTTCTTC. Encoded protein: CASSLFVGGPYNEQFF.